The clone carrying this T cell receptor beta chain showed up just a few times. Its antigen is unknown. The data originate from a study of blood T cells in healthy people across ages. Turning to the study itself: Template switching caught about one barcoded beta molecule for each two T cells. General observations from the study: It was held that diversity estimates obtained from one million T cells represented underestimates.

Primers used in a second PCR of roughly 6 to 11 cycles were a sample-barcoded 5' primer and a J-beta primer mix. Every sample gave at least 2.5 million paired-end reads containing CDR3. TCRdb passed the 5' RACE reads through MiXCR, listing each CDR3 protein once. The data hold roughly 930,000 distinct CDR3 sequences, with approximately 49% observed a single time. This CDR3 is built from 11 residues. Germline values: CDR1 DFQATT, CDR2 SNEGSKA (reference sequence). Trimming pared 5 bases from V and 10 bases from J, leaving 13 bases between. Peripheral blood was drawn, roughly 10 milliliters per donor. The sample comprised blood. This TCR came from a man aged 25-45 years in good health. The chain recombines TRBV20-1 with TRBJ2-3; weak D call: TRBD2 (6 bases). CDR3 loop: CSARRERAQYF. CDR3 DNA sequence: TGCAGTGCTCGAAGGGAGCGGGCGCAGTATTTT.